This passage covers 13 T cell receptor beta chains from one sample sequenced in a study of CD8 T cells in ankylosing spondylitis. TCRdb reprocessed the 5' RACE reads via MiXCR and lists one record per CDR3 protein. The repertoire holds a few hundred thousand distinct CDR3 sequences, with 20% to 25% as singletons. Sequencing was carried out using blood, either unsorted or a sorted T cell fraction (not recorded which). All receptors derive from a male donor with ankylosing spondylitis or in good health (not recorded which).

This clonotype came up many times. The chain carries TRBV6-5 and TRBJ2-1; 7 nucleotides align to TRBD1. V lost 2 bases, J lost 1 base, and 14 bases stayed unmatched. The CDR3 is 19 residues long. The V gene's germline CDR1 is MNHEY and CDR2 SVGAGI. This CDR3 is CASSYTLIPGQYSYNEQFF. CDR3 in DNA: TGTGCCAGCAGTTACACGCTGATTCCGGGACAGTATTCCTACAATGAGCAGTTCTTC.

The CDR3 nucleotides read TGTGCCAGCAGCCAAGTCGGAGCCAGCGGGGCCTACAATGAGCAGTTCTTC. Amino acids: CASSQVGASGAYNEQFF. The chain employs TRBV4-2 and TRBJ2-1, with 7 bases that match TRBD2. This CDR3 contains 17 residues. V shed 1 base and J 2 bases; nucleotides not matched to a gene: 8. Germline V gene data show CDR1 as LGHNA and CDR2 as YNFKEQ.

This clonotype appeared many times. V and J are TRBV7-9 and TRBJ2-1; the D is unclear. Germline V gives CDR1 SEHNR, CDR2 FQNEAQ (reference sequence). Trimming shortened V by 2 bases and J by 14 bases, and 13 bases separated the two germline ends. This CDR3 is 12 amino acids long. CDR3 amino acids: CASSLLTTSKFF. The CDR3 nucleotides are TGTGCCAGCAGCTTACTTACCACCTCAAAGTTCTTC.

This clonotype was seen more than once but under ten times. The rearrangement links TRBV13 to TRBJ2-5, with D possibly matching TRBD1 (6 bases). The CDR3 covers 15 residues. Germline V gives CDR1 PRHDT, CDR2 FYEKMQ (reference sequence). The germline V and J ends were trimmed by 5 bases and 2 bases, with 15 bases remaining between them. As DNA, the CDR3 is TGTGCCAGCAGCCCGAAGGACAGTCGACAAGAGACCCAGTACTTC. It yields the protein CASSPKDSRQETQYF.

This clonotype was recorded at least ten times. The V gene is TRBV12-3 or TRBV12-4, the J gene TRBJ2-2; D unresolved. Deletions cut 5 bases from V and 2 bases from J, with 6 bases between. The CDR3 contains 13 residues. The CDR3 spells CASSLQNTGELFF. The CDR3 bases are TGTGCCAGCAGTCTACAAAACACCGGGGAGCTGTTTTTT.

This chain joins TRBV2 and TRBJ2-1; 9 nucleotides agree with TRBD2. The germline V gene has CDR1 SNHLY and CDR2 FYNNEI. The CDR3 consists of 18 residues. J gave up 0 bases and V 4 bases, and 10 bases lay outside the gene matches. CDR3 region: CASSVVAGEGYSYNEQFF. The CDR3 DNA sequence: TGTGCCAGCAGTGTCGTAGCGGGGGAGGGGTACTCCTACAATGAGCAGTTCTTC.

The rearrangement links TRBV29-1 to TRBJ2-7; 9 bases fit TRBD1. Trimming at V came to 5 bases and at J to 0 bases, leaving 5 bases not matched to a gene. The CDR3 runs 14 residues. Germline values: CDR1 SQVTM, CDR2 ANQGSEA. In DNA form, the CDR3 reads TGCAGCGTTTCTACAGGGGGCCTCTCCTACGAGCAGTACTTC. Translated: CSVSTGGLSYEQYF.

This clonotype was found a few times. The V and J genes are TRBV29-1 and TRBJ2-2, with 8 positions matching TRBD2. CDR1 and CDR2 (germline): SQVTM, ANQGSEA. V trimming: 7 bases; J trimming: 4 bases; junction bases outside the gene matches: 2. The CDR3 has 12 residues. The CDR3 protein is CSAAGGTGELFF. CDR3 nucleotide sequence: TGCAGCGCCGCGGGAGGCACCGGGGAGCTGTTTTTT.

This chain uses TRBV29-1 with TRBJ2-3; D is possibly TRBD2 (6 bases). CDR3 length: 14 amino acids. V dropped 2 bases and J dropped 2 bases, with 11 bases sitting between them. Germline CDR1 is SQVTM and CDR2 is ANQGSEA. CDR3 nucleotides: TGCAGCGTTGAAAACGGACTACACACAGATACGCAGTATTTT. Translation: CSVENGLHTDTQYF.

This rearrangement joins TRBV7-9 to TRBJ2-5; a weak D match, TRBD1 (7 bases). Germline-derived CDR1 and CDR2 are SEHNR and FQNEAQ (reference sequence). The CDR3 consists of 13 residues. V lost 6 bases and J 3 bases, leaving 11 bases between the germline ends. This CDR3 reads CASRQGGEETQYF. The CDR3 nucleotides are TGTGCCAGCAGGCAGGGGGGAGAAGAGACCCAGTACTTC. The variable domain in full, with the rest retrieved from reference TRBV7-9 and TRBJ2-5, is DTGVSQNPRHKITKRGQNVTFRCDPISEHNRLYWYRQTLGQGPEFLTYFQNEAQLEKSRLLSDRFSAERPKGSFSTLEIQRTEQGDSAMYLCASRQGGEETQYFGPGTRLLVL.

This clonotype was seen a few times. The chain employs TRBV12-3 or TRBV12-4 and TRBJ1-4, with TRBD1 identical over 11 bases. Trimming cost V 6 bases and J 6 bases; bases outside gene matches: 3. The CDR3 covers 14 residues. The CDR3: CASSRTGGDEKLFF. CDR3 nucleotide sequence: TGTGCCAGCAGCCGGACAGGGGGCGATGAAAAACTGTTTTTT.

The rearrangement links TRBV4-1 to TRBJ2-7, with 8 bases that match TRBD1. The CDR3 loop spans 15 amino acids. Germline loops: CDR1 MGHRA, CDR2 YSYEKL. V lost 1 base and J lost 7; bases outside the gene matches: 9. The CDR3 nucleotides read TGCGCCAGCAGCCAAGTCGGGACAGGAGATGGAGAGCAGTACTTC. It is translated as CASSQVGTGDGEQYF.

Ten or more counts support this clonotype. V and J are TRBV7-8 and TRBJ2-1, with 8 bases matching TRBD2. The CDR3 runs 16 residues. Germline CDR1 is SGHVS and CDR2 is FQNEAQ. V trimming: 1 base; J trimming: 3 bases; junction bases outside the gene matches: 5. The CDR3 protein is CASSLGLAGGYNEQFF. The CDR3 coding sequence is TGTGCCAGCAGCTTAGGCCTAGCGGGCGGCTACAATGAGCAGTTCTTC.